The 4 T cell receptor beta chains given below trace back to one sample, sequenced in a study of T cells in Graves' hyperthyroidism and ophthalmopathy. Amplification yielded TCR beta CDR3 regions, with RNA transcripts as the source. The study used the HTBI primer set for a first-round RT-PCR of the TCR CDR3. TCRdb independently ran MiXCR on the multiplex PCR reads; one entry per CDR3 protein. The sample holds about 360,000 distinct CDR3 sequences; less than 15% are singletons and the top ten take 9.2%. The specimen sequenced was blood. Every receptor here comes from a young woman with Graves' hyperthyroidism.

This clonotype has just a few counts. This chain uses TRBV6-2 or TRBV6-3 with TRBJ2-3; D gene ambiguous. Per the germline V gene, CDR1 is MNHEY and CDR2 is SVGEGT. V gave up 0 bases and J gave up 10 bases, with 14 bases separating them. The CDR3 covers 14 residues. CDR3 sequence: CASSYSLTWAAQYF. As DNA, the CDR3 is TGTGCCAGCAGTTACTCGTTGACTTGGGCGGCGCAGTATTTT.

The gene calls are TRBV12-5 and TRBJ2-5; D call uncertain. Germline lookup yields CDR1 LGHNT and CDR2 FRNRAP. The CDR3 covers 14 residues. Trimming pared 1 base from V and 2 bases from J, leaving 8 bases between. The DNA of the CDR3 is TGTGCTAGTGGTTTGGGGATGGGGCAAGAGACCCAGTACTTC. Its translation: CASGLGMGQETQYF.

This chain links TRBV20-1 with TRBJ2-5; D is uncertain. V lost 3 bases, J lost 2 bases, and 10 bases lay in between. CDR3 length equals 13 residues. Germline-derived CDR1 and CDR2 are DFQATT and SNEGSKA (reference sequence). The CDR3 reads CSASSRIQETQYF. The CDR3 DNA is TGCAGTGCTAGTAGCAGGATTCAAGAGACCCAGTACTTC.

The chain joins TRBV12-3 or TRBV12-4 to TRBJ2-5; 11 positions match TRBD2. V trimming: 3 bases; J trimming: 4 bases; junction bases outside the gene matches: 7. This CDR3 has 16 amino acids. The CDR3 is CASSFSGTSGRETQYF. The CDR3 DNA sequence: TGTGCCAGCAGTTTCTCAGGGACTAGCGGCCGAGAGACCCAGTACTTC.